A single sample gave rise to the 13 T cell receptor beta chains below, sequenced in a study of Graves' ophthalmopathy and Graves' hyperthyroidism. RNA transcripts served as template for amplifying TCR beta CDR3 sequences. HTBI primers were employed in first-round RT-PCR, then a second-round multiplex PCR followed. A single record per CDR3 protein comes from TCRdb applying MiXCR to the multiplex PCR reads. The table has 650,000 to 900,000 distinct CDR3 sequences, roughly two fifths seen once. What was sequenced was peripheral blood. The receptors here all came from an adult man with Graves' ophthalmopathy.

The V gene is TRBV7-2, the J gene TRBJ2-7, with 7 bases aligning to TRBD1. The CDR3 has 13 amino acids. V was clipped by 6 bases and J by 3 bases; unmatched bases: 5. Germline V lookup: CDR1 SGHTA, CDR2 FQGNSA. The CDR3 region is CASSYPGGYEQYF. The CDR3 bases are TGTGCCAGCAGTTATCCAGGGGGCTACGAGCAGTACTTC.

The chain is built from TRBV25-1 and TRBJ1-6; no definite D call. Germline V gives CDR1 MGHDK, CDR2 SYGVNS. This CDR3 has 17 residues. Between the trimmed V and J ends, which lost 8 bases and 5 bases, there was a span of 22 bases. The CDR3 coding sequence is TGTGCCAGCCGCAATCCTATTGAGGCCGGGGATAATTCACCCCTCCACTTT. Translation: CASRNPIEAGDNSPLHF.

This clonotype has a handful of counts. The chain couples TRBV20-1 to TRBJ2-7; possible D gene TRBD1, 6 bases. CDR3 length equals 14 residues. CDR1 DFQATT and CDR2 SNEGSKA come from the germline V gene (reference sequence). Trimming pared 7 bases from V and 0 bases from J, leaving 16 bases between. DNA for the CDR3: TGCAGTGTCCCCGGAGGACAGAGCTCCTACGAGCAGTACTTC. Encoded protein: CSVPGGQSSYEQYF.

This clonotype was observed at least ten times. V is TRBV7-3 and J is TRBJ1-1, with D possibly matching TRBD1 (6 bases). The V gene lost 8 bases and the J gene lost 2 bases, with 15 bases spanning the gap. The CDR3 runs 14 residues. Germline V gives CDR1 SGHTA, CDR2 FQGTGA. This chain's CDR3 is CASADQGTNTEAFF. CDR3 sequence (DNA): TGTGCCAGCGCCGATCAGGGGACTAACACTGAAGCTTTCTTT.

The chain couples TRBV20-1 to TRBJ1-1; D may be TRBD1 (5 bases). The V and J ends lost 2 bases and 4 bases respectively, with 14 bases between them. Germline V gives CDR1 DFQATT, CDR2 SNEGSKA (reference sequence). CDR3 length: 14 residues. CDR3 coding DNA: TGCAGTGCTAGATCAGGGAGGGAGGGCACTGAAGCTTTCTTT. This translates into CSARSGREGTEAFF.

The V gene is TRBV7-8, the J gene TRBJ2-5; 8 bases are shared with TRBD2. The V gene end was trimmed by 5 bases and the J gene end by 5 bases; junction bases not matched to a gene: 13. Germline V lookup: CDR1 SGHVS, CDR2 FQNEAQ. The CDR3 sequence is 16 residues long. In DNA, the CDR3 is TGTGCCAGCAGCCCGGCGGGGCGGGGGGCCCGGGAGACCCAGTACTTC. Its translation is CASSPAGRGARETQYF. The variable domain in full, with the rest retrieved from reference TRBV7-8 and TRBJ2-5, is GAGVSQSPRYKVAKRGQDVALRCDPISGHVSLFWYQQALGQGPEFLTYFQNEAQLDKSGLPSDRFFAERPEGSVSTLKIQRTQQEDSAVYLCASSPAGRGARETQYFGPGTRLLVL.

This clonotype was observed a few times. The chain has TRBV6-1 and TRBJ1-6; 7 positions agree with TRBD1. Germline V CDR1 and CDR2: MNHNS, SASEGT. V was clipped by 7 bases and J by 7 bases; unmatched bases: 7. The CDR3 length is 14 residues. The CDR3 here is CASNPTGDNSPLHF. CDR3 coding DNA: TGTGCCAGCAACCCAACAGGGGACAATTCACCCCTCCACTTT.

The rearrangement links TRBV25-1 to TRBJ2-2; unclear D gene. V lost 6 bases and J 7 bases, leaving 18 bases between the germline ends. This CDR3 is built from 15 residues. From germline, CDR1 is MGHDK and CDR2 SYGVNS. The CDR3 loop reads CASSLVGRTVGELFF. The DNA for the CDR3 is TGTGCCAGCAGCTTGGTGGGCAGAACGGTCGGGGAGCTGTTTTTT.

This clonotype was picked up many times. The DNA for the CDR3 is TGTGCCATCTCTACAGGGAGGGTAGATGGCTACACCTTC. Translation gives CAISTGRVDGYTF. The chain employs TRBV10-3 and TRBJ1-2, with a weak D call TRBD1 (6 bases). CDR1 is ENHRY, CDR2 SYGVKD, per germline. CDR3 length equals 13 residues. The V end was cut by 8 bases, the J end by 6 bases, with 16 bases between.

The chain couples TRBV20-1 to TRBJ1-5, with D hard to call. Germline CDR1 and CDR2: DFQATT and SNEGSKA (reference sequence). The length of the CDR3 is 15 residues. The V end lost 3 bases, the J end lost 1 base, and 13 bases lay between the germline ends. The CDR3 protein is CSASRNAGSNQPQHF. The CDR3 DNA follows: TGCAGTGCTAGTAGGAATGCGGGGAGCAATCAGCCCCAGCATTTT.

For this clonotype: At one end, the junction sequence differs from germline, possibly due to a read error. This chain uses TRBV10-3 with TRBJ2-7, with a possible D match to TRBD2 (5 bases). CDR1 is ENHRY, CDR2 SYGVKD, per germline. The CDR3 totals 14 residues. The DNA for the CDR3 is TGTGCCAGCAGTCTCCAGACGGAGGCCTACGAGCAGTACTTC. It encodes CASSLQTEAYEQYF.

V is TRBV6-5 and J is TRBJ1-2, with D perhaps matching TRBD1 (5 bases). CDR3 length: 12 residues. V lost 10 bases and J 1 base, leaving 10 bases between the germline ends. From germline, CDR1 is MNHEY and CDR2 SVGAGI. The CDR3 DNA sequence: TGTGCCATCCTGACAGTTAACTATGGCTACACCTTC. It translates to CAILTVNYGYTF.

The gene calls are TRBV11-1 and TRBJ1-5, with 7 bases identical to TRBD1. J lost 4 bases, V lost 5 bases, and 8 bases had no gene match. The CDR3 sequence is 15 residues long. Germline V gene data show CDR1 as SGHAT and CDR2 as FQDESV (reference sequence). In DNA, the CDR3 is TGTGCCAGCAGCCCGGGGGACAGAAAAAATCAGCCCCAGCATTTT. Residues: CASSPGDRKNQPQHF.